Each of the 31 T cell receptor beta chains below was sequenced from the same sample in a study of OX40 agonist ivuxolimab in advanced cancers. TCRdb's copy holds only in-frame clones and misses some; the assay was immunoSEQ multiplex PCR. The sample holds more than 85,000 clones; around nine tenths are singletons and the top ten take about 0.25%. Here the sequenced sample was CD4+ or CD8+ T cells sorted from blood, taken in a trial of the OX40 agonist ivuxolimab. The receptors were gathered from an adult with an advanced solid tumor such as melanoma, head and neck, liver or kidney cancer.

The chain recombines TRBV2 with TRBJ1-3; no clear D. Germline-derived CDR1 and CDR2 are SNHLY and FYNNEI. The CDR3 has 14 amino acids. V was clipped by 7 bases and J by 4 bases, with 14 bases between them. CDR3 in amino acids: CASILRRNGNTIYF. The CDR3 DNA is TGTGCCAGCATCCTTCGCCGTAACGGAAACACCATATATTTT.

The V and J genes are TRBV6-1 and TRBJ1-4; possible D gene TRBD1, 5 bases. Between the trimmed V and J ends, which lost 5 bases and 5 bases, there was a span of 15 bases. CDR1 MNHNS and CDR2 SASEGT come from the germline V gene. This CDR3 region has 15 residues. The CDR3 loop reads CASSPPRGTNEKLFF. The DNA for the CDR3 is TGTGCCAGCAGTCCCCCCCGGGGCACCAATGAAAAACTGTTTTTT.

The rearrangement joins TRBV7-9 to TRBJ1-2, with D uncertain. V lost 0 bases and J 7 bases, leaving 12 bases between the germline ends. Per the germline V gene, CDR1 is SEHNR and CDR2 is FQNEAQ (reference sequence). The CDR3 is made up of 14 amino acids. CDR3 bases: TGTGCCAGCAGCTTAGCAACGGAGGGAGGTGGCTACACCTTC. As protein: CASSLATEGGGYTF.

This clone was seen a few times. V is TRBV30 and J is TRBJ1-5; a possible D gene is TRBD1 (6 bases). The CDR3 runs to 15 residues. Looked up from germline, CDR1 is GTSNPN and CDR2 is SVGIG (reference sequence). The V end was cut by 0 bases, the J end by 6 bases, with 15 bases between. The CDR3 region is CAWSVRTGRTQPQHF. CDR3 nucleotide sequence: TGTGCCTGGAGTGTACGAACAGGGCGGACTCAGCCCCAGCATTTT.

This rearrangement joins TRBV7-2 to TRBJ1-4, with TRBD1 matching 10 bases. Trimming cost V 5 bases and J 8 bases; bases outside gene matches: 8. CDR3 size: 15 residues. Germline V lookup: CDR1 SGHTA, CDR2 FQGNSA. Here the CDR3 reads CASSPRQGAREKLFF. Written as DNA, the CDR3 is TGTGCCAGCAGCCCTCGACAGGGGGCAAGGGAAAAACTGTTTTTT. The variable domain in full, completed from reference TRBV7-2 and TRBJ1-4, reads GAGVSQSPSNKVTEKGKDVELRCDPISGHTALYWYRQSLGQGLEFLIYFQGNSAPDKSGLPSDRFSAERTGGSVSTLTIQRTQQEDSAVYLCASSPRQGAREKLFFGSGTQLSVL.

The V and J genes are TRBV7-2 and TRBJ1-1; 8 bases match TRBD1. There are 16 residues in the CDR3. V shed 1 base and J 7 bases; nucleotides not matched to a gene: 11. Germline CDR1 SGHTA, CDR2 FQGNSA. CDR3 residues: CASSLGRGRLFSEAFF. The CDR3 DNA reads as TGTGCCAGCAGCTTAGGCAGGGGGCGCTTGTTTAGTGAAGCTTTCTTT.

This clone was seen a few times. The chain uses TRBV19 and TRBJ1-6, with D possibly TRBD1 on 5 matching bases. V was clipped by 5 bases and J by 10 bases, with 15 bases between them. The CDR3 covers 14 residues. Germline V gene data show CDR1 as LNHDA and CDR2 as SQIVND (reference sequence). CDR3 DNA sequence: TGTGCCAGTAGTTCGTTCATGAGGGACTCACCCCTCCACTTT. Translation gives CASSSFMRDSPLHF.

This clone was counted once. The chain is built from TRBV6-1 and TRBJ2-3; D not certain. From germline, CDR1 is MNHNS and CDR2 SASEGT. CDR3 length: 11 amino acids. With 6 bases removed from V and 3 bases from J, the gap between germline ends came to 4 bases. The CDR3 here is CASRLTDTQYF. In DNA form, the CDR3 reads TGTGCCAGCAGGTTGACAGATACGCAGTATTTT.

The chain employs TRBV12-5 and TRBJ1-1; weak D call: TRBD1 (6 bases). Trimming cost V 7 bases and J 2 bases, with 14 bases left between them. CDR1 and CDR2 from the germline V gene are LGHNT and FRNRAP. The CDR3 runs to 14 residues. The CDR3 loop reads CASVQTGPNTEAFF. CDR3 nucleotide sequence: TGTGCTAGTGTACAAACAGGGCCCAACACTGAAGCTTTCTTT.

This sequence joins TRBV5-5 and TRBJ1-1; TRBD1 matches at 9 bases. The trim removed 4 bases at V and 1 base at J, leaving 5 bases unmatched. Germline lookup yields CDR1 SGHKS and CDR2 YYEKEE (reference sequence). This CDR3 is built from 15 residues. CDR3 residues: CASSRDRVENTEAFF. The CDR3 bases are TGTGCCAGCAGCCGGGACAGGGTGGAGAACACTGAAGCTTTCTTT.

The CDR3 is CASSELSGYSNQPQHF. In DNA, the CDR3 is TGTGCCAGCAGTGAATTGTCAGGTTATAGCAATCAGCCCCAGCATTTT. The chain recombines TRBV6-1 with TRBJ1-5; D gene ambiguous. Trimming shortened V by 2 bases and J by 0 bases, and 11 bases separated the two germline ends. Germline-derived CDR1 and CDR2 are MNHNS and SASEGT. This CDR3 spans 16 amino acids.

The rearrangement links TRBV15 to TRBJ2-1, with 10 bases identical to TRBD2. Germline CDR1 reads LNHNV; CDR2 reads YYDKDF (reference sequence). The CDR3 is made up of 15 amino acids. V shed 6 bases, J shed 5 bases, and the junction held 7 bases outside the gene matches. The CDR3 nucleotides are TGTGCCACCAGTCGATGGACTAGCGGAAACAATGAGCAGTTCTTC. Translated: CATSRWTSGNNEQFF.

V usage is TRBV11-3 and J usage is TRBJ2-1, with TRBD2 identical over 12 bases. Germline V CDR1 and CDR2: SGHNT, YENEEA. This CDR3 has 15 amino acids. V dropped 0 bases and J dropped 7; count of bases not matched to a gene: 1. The CDR3 region is CASSLEGLAGNEQFF. The DNA of the CDR3 is TGTGCCAGCAGCTTAGAGGGACTAGCGGGTAATGAGCAGTTCTTC.

This clone appeared a single time. The CDR3 region is CASSSGPINYGYTF. The DNA for the CDR3 is TGTGCCAGCAGCTCGGGACCAATCAACTATGGCTACACCTTC. This chain links TRBV5-5 with TRBJ1-2; possible D gene TRBD1, 5 bases. CDR1 is SGHKS and CDR2 is YYEKEE in the germline V gene (reference sequence). The germline V and J ends were trimmed by 3 bases and 2 bases, with 11 bases remaining between them. CDR3 length equals 14 residues.

The genes are TRBV6-6 and TRBJ2-6; D is uncertain. Looked up from germline, CDR1 is MNHNY and CDR2 is SVGAGI (reference sequence). The V gene lost 5 bases and the J gene lost 4 bases, with 3 bases spanning the gap. The CDR3 covers 12 residues. The CDR3 DNA follows: TGTGCCAGCAGTGCCGGGGCCAACGTCCTGACTTTC. Its protein is CASSAGANVLTF.

This clone turned up a few times. CDR3 residues: CATSDLVGGNQPQHF. CDR3 DNA: TGTGCCACCAGCGACCTAGTTGGGGGCAATCAGCCCCAGCATTTT. The rearrangement uses TRBV15 and TRBJ1-5; D not certain. The V end lost 5 bases, the J end lost 2 bases, and 13 bases lay between the germline ends. CDR1 is LNHNV, CDR2 YYDKDF, per germline (reference sequence). This CDR3 is 15 amino acids long.

The chain is built from TRBV28 and TRBJ2-7; a weak D match, TRBD2 (6 bases). The CDR3 runs to 14 residues. Germline values: CDR1 MDHEN, CDR2 SYDVKM. V was pared by 3 bases and J by 2 bases, with 11 bases between. The CDR3 is CASSFSGVPYEQYF. CDR3 bases: TGTGCCAGCAGTTTTTCGGGAGTTCCCTACGAGCAGTACTTC.

To note about this clone: Germline is not matched at one junction end, which may reflect a read error. Here the CDR3 DNA reads TGTGCTAGCAGCCCTCCCAGGGGCTCTAGCACAGATACGCAGTATTTT. Translated: CASSPPRGSSTDTQYF. The rearrangement joins TRBV7-7 to TRBJ2-3, with a tentative D call TRBD1 (6 bases). Germline CDR1 reads SSHAT; CDR2 reads FNYEAQ (reference sequence). The CDR3 has 16 amino acids.

Note on this clone: A read error may produce the germline difference seen at one junction end. The chain couples TRBV7-7 to TRBJ1-1, with a possible D match to TRBD1 (6 bases). The CDR3 totals 17 residues. In germline, CDR1 is SSHAT, CDR2 FNYEAQ (reference sequence). The CDR3 is CASSLYGPGEVSTEAFF. The CDR3 region has the DNA TGTGCTAGCAGCTTATACGGTCCAGGGGAGGTTTCGACTGAAGCTTTCTTT. The full variable domain, in which reference TRBV7-7 and TRBJ1-1 provide the parts outside the CDR3, is GAGVSQSPRYKVTKRGQDVTLRCDPISSHATLYWYQQALGQGPEFLTYFNYEAQPDKSGLPSDRFSAERPEGSISTLTIQRTEQRDSAMYRCASSLYGPGEVSTEAFFGQGTRLTVV.

V usage is TRBV10-3 and J usage is TRBJ2-7, with 8 bases aligning to TRBD2. V was pared by 8 bases and J by 6 bases, with 12 bases of the junction left unmatched. CDR1 and CDR2 (germline): ENHRY, SYGVKD. This CDR3 spans 14 amino acids. The CDR3 here is CAIDSGLDVGEQYF. CDR3 coding DNA: TGTGCCATCGACTCGGGACTAGATGTCGGCGAGCAGTACTTC.

The chain has TRBV4-3 and TRBJ1-1; TRBD1 might be the D (5 bases). CDR1 and CDR2 (germline): LGHNA, YSLEER. The CDR3 runs 14 residues. V was clipped by 7 bases and J by 4 bases, with 16 bases between them. CDR3 sequence reads: CASKKGAAGTEAFF. In DNA, the CDR3 is TGCGCCAGCAAAAAAGGGGCAGCGGGCACTGAAGCTTTCTTT.

J is TRBJ1-1 and V is TRBV5-1; D perhaps matches TRBD1 (5 bases). Germline lookup yields CDR1 SGHRS and CDR2 YFSETQ. Trimming removed 0 bases at V and 8 bases at J, with 20 bases between. The length of the CDR3 is 16 residues. The CDR3 loop is CASSLGPGGGGSEAFF. For the CDR3, the DNA is TGCGCCAGCAGCTTGGGACCTGGGGGTGGAGGGTCAGAAGCTTTCTTT.

This clone was recorded only once. The V call is TRBV27, the J call TRBJ2-3; a possible D gene is TRBD1 (5 bases). Germline V gene sequence: CDR1 MNHEY, CDR2 SMNVEV (reference sequence). V was trimmed by 8 bases and J by 0 bases, leaving 12 bases between them. This CDR3 region has 14 residues. The CDR3 reads CASGPDRSTDTQYF. The CDR3 bases are TGTGCCAGCGGGCCTGACAGAAGCACAGATACGCAGTATTTT.

V is TRBV19 and J is TRBJ2-7; perhaps TRBD2 as D (5 bases). Germline CDR1 and CDR2: LNHDA and SQIVND (reference sequence). The CDR3 loop spans 12 amino acids. V shed 5 bases and J shed 5 bases, with 10 bases lying between them. The CDR3 bases are TGTGCCAGTAGTCCTCGGCGGGACGAGCAGTACTTC. This codes for CASSPRRDEQYF.

The CDR3 protein is CASSRRQLYEQYF. The CDR3 coding sequence is TGTGCCAGCAGCCGCCGGCAGCTCTACGAGCAGTACTTC. The V and J genes are TRBV5-4 and TRBJ2-7, with unresolved D. Germline CDR1 SGHNT, CDR2 YYREEE (reference sequence). The V end was cut by 4 bases, the J end by 3 bases, with 11 bases between. The CDR3 spans 13 residues.

The chain is built from TRBV19 and TRBJ1-2; possibly TRBD1 for D (5 bases). The V end was cut by 5 bases, the J end by 0 bases, with 16 bases between. Germline assignment: CDR1 LNHDA and CDR2 SQIVND (reference sequence). The CDR3 totals 16 residues. The CDR3 reads CASSQPWTKSNYGYTF. The DNA of the CDR3 is TGTGCCAGTAGTCAACCTTGGACAAAATCTAACTATGGCTACACCTTC.

The chain employs TRBV6-4 and TRBJ2-1; D is undetermined. V dropped 2 bases and J dropped 2 bases, with 4 bases sitting between them. Germline V gives CDR1 MRHNA, CDR2 SNTAGT. The CDR3 runs to 13 residues. The CDR3, as DNA: TGTGCCAGCAGTGACCGGCCCTACAATGAGCAGTTCTTC. Translation gives CASSDRPYNEQFF.

The CDR3 sequence is CASSLRTENSPLHF. The CDR3 DNA sequence: TGTGCCAGCAGCTTAAGGACAGAAAATTCACCCCTCCACTTT. V is TRBV7-9 and J is TRBJ1-6, with D perhaps TRBD1 (6 bases). Trimming stripped 2 bases from V and 7 bases from J, with 9 bases between. Germline V CDR1 and CDR2: SEHNR, FQNEAQ (reference sequence). The CDR3 spans 14 residues. The whole variable domain, remainder taken from reference TRBV7-9 and TRBJ1-6, is DTGVSQNPRHKITKRGQNVTFRCDPISEHNRLYWYRQTLGQGPEFLTYFQNEAQLEKSRLLSDRFSAERPKGSFSTLEIQRTEQGDSAMYLCASSLRTENSPLHFGNGTRLTVT.

CDR3 bases: TGTGCCAGCAGTTCGACAGCAGACATTCAGTACTTC. It encodes CASSSTADIQYF. V gene TRBV6-1 combines with J gene TRBJ2-4, with D maybe TRBD1 (5 bases). Trimming shortened V by 5 bases and J by 8 bases, and 10 bases separated the two germline ends. CDR3 length: 12 amino acids. CDR1 is MNHNS and CDR2 is SASEGT in the germline V gene.

The chain couples TRBV7-2 to TRBJ1-3, with no clear D. The CDR3 extends over 16 amino acids. Trimming stripped 1 base from V and 0 bases from J, with 10 bases between. Germline V CDR1 and CDR2: SGHTA, FQGNSA. The CDR3 reads CASSLGQRDSGNTIYF. The DNA for the CDR3 is TGTGCCAGCAGCTTAGGTCAGCGAGACTCTGGAAACACCATATATTTT.

This clone was found once. The V gene is TRBV5-1, the J gene TRBJ2-7; 10 bases line up with TRBD1. With 4 bases clipped from V and 5 bases from J, the junction kept 9 bases outside the gene matches. The CDR3 loop spans 15 amino acids. Germline V gene data show CDR1 as SGHRS and CDR2 as YFSETQ. The CDR3 DNA reads as TGCGCCAGCAGCATAAAGACAGGGGGCGAGGACGAGCAGTACTTC. Its protein is CASSIKTGGEDEQYF. The full variable domain, its missing parts supplied by reference TRBV5-1 and TRBJ2-7, is KAGVTQTPRYLIKTRGQQVTLSCSPISGHRSVSWYQQTPGQGLQFLFEYFSETQRNKGNFPGRFSGRQFSNSRSEMNVSTLELGDSALYLCASSIKTGGEDEQYFGPGTRLTVT.